This TCR beta chain was documented in a study of T-cell memory formation after mild COVID-19. Overall study context: Across donors, TCR clusters were largely donor specific. Findings of the study overall: What remained unconfirmed was the SARS-CoV-2 specificity of second-wave clones peaking on day 37. CD4+ bias marked clones expanding day 15 to 37, unlike balanced contracting clones.

The CDR3 has 16 amino acids. Per germline, CDR1 MNHNS and CDR2 SASEGT. V was cut by 3 bases and J by 4 bases, with 18 bases left in between. This clonotype was seen only a few times. Its specificity is not known. The authors produced TCR alpha and TCR beta cDNA libraries with sample barcodes and UMIs by 5'RACE using constant-segment primers. A single record per CDR3 protein comes from TCRdb applying MiXCR to the 5' RACE reads. The data show approximately 190,000 distinct CDR3 sequences, with approximately 20% seen just once and 2.4% held by the top ten. This sequence originates from an adult woman who had mild COVID-19 (a few samples of this study predate the infection). Cell type and time point are not known. The J gene is TRBJ1-2, the V gene TRBV6-1; D might be TRBD1 (6 bases). Specimen: PBMCs or a T cell subset sorted from them (not recorded which). CDR3 sequence (DNA): TGTGCCAGCAGTGACACCGCAGTAGGAGGGGGCTATGGCTACACCTTC. Its translation is CASSDTAVGGGYGYTF.